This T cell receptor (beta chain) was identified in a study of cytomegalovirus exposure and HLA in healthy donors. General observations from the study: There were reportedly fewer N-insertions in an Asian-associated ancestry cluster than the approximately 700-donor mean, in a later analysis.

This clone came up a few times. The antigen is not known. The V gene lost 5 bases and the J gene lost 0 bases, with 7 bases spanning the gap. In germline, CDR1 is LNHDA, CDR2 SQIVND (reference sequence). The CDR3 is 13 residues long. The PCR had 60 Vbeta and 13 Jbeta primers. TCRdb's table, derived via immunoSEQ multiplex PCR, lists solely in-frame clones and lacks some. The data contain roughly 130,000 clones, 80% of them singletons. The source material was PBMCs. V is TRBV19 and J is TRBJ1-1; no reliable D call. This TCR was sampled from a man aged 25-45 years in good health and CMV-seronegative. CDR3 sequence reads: CASSLTVNTEAFF. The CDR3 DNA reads TGTGCCAGTAGTCTAACGGTGAACACTGAAGCTTTCTTT.